This passage covers 28 T cell receptor beta chains from one sample sequenced in a study of beta chain features in type 1 diabetes. No antigen has been identified for these receptors. Findings and limits, study-wide: Patients with Type 1 diabetes showed moderately but significantly shorter TCRB CDR3s in all four CD4+ subsets.

The study reverse transcribed the entire isolated RNA, so it sequenced expressed TCRB transcripts. TCRdb's copy holds only in-frame clones and misses some; the assay was immunoSEQ multiplex PCR. Of 630,000 or so clones in the sample, about 14% were seen once. The material sequenced was naive CD4+ T cells from blood. The receptors here all came from a man between 18 and 29 years old with type 1 diabetes.

The V and J genes are TRBV7-2 and TRBJ2-5; perhaps TRBD2 as D (5 bases). V shed 8 bases and J shed 1 base, with 11 bases lying between them. From germline, CDR1 is SGHTA and CDR2 FQGNSA. This CDR3 is built from 13 residues. The CDR3 region has the DNA TGTGCCAGCGGAGACGGACTCCAAGAGACCCAGTACTTC. Encoded protein: CASGDGLQETQYF.

In the case of this clone: Other DNA sequences of this sample code for an identical CDR3. The chain uses TRBV9 and TRBJ2-4; the D gene is possibly TRBD2 (5 bases). CDR1 is SGDLS, CDR2 YYNGEE, per germline. CDR3 length: 14 residues. With 2 bases removed from V and 0 bases from J, the gap between germline ends came to 6 bases. Written as DNA, the CDR3 is TGTGCCAGCAGCGTCGGACTAGCCAAAAACATTCAGTACTTC. The encoded protein is CASSVGLAKNIQYF.

This chain connects TRBV14 to TRBJ1-2, with D uncertain. The V and J ends lost 3 bases and 0 bases respectively, with 8 bases between them. The CDR3 is 14 amino acids. The germline V gene has CDR1 SGHDN and CDR2 FVKESK. The CDR3 loop reads CASSHVGTNYGYTF. CDR3 sequence (DNA): TGTGCCAGCAGCCATGTCGGAACTAACTATGGCTACACCTTC. Supplemented by reference TRBV14 and TRBJ1-2, the full variable domain reads EAGVTQFPSHSVIEKGQTVTLRCDPISGHDNLYWYRRVMGKEIKFLLHFVKESKQDESGMPNNRFLAERTGGTYSTLKVQPAELEDSGVYFCASSHVGTNYGYTFGSGTRLTVV.

The chain joins TRBV7-2 to TRBJ2-2; the D is unclear. The CDR3 extends over 13 amino acids. V was shortened by 6 bases and J by 2 bases, with 7 bases between the two germline ends. Germline V gene data show CDR1 as SGHTA and CDR2 as FQGNSA. CDR3 region: CASRYTNTGELFF. CDR3 DNA sequence: TGTGCCAGCAGGTACACTAACACCGGGGAGCTGTTTTTT.

This chain uses TRBV4-3 with TRBJ1-6; D gene unclear. Trimming cost V 0 bases and J 11 bases, with 11 bases left between them. Germline assignment: CDR1 LGHNA and CDR2 YSLEER. The CDR3 runs 14 residues. This chain's CDR3 is CASSQDQRVAPLHF. CDR3 nucleotides: TGCGCCAGCAGCCAAGATCAGCGGGTCGCACCCCTCCACTTT.

The chain combines TRBV5-1 with TRBJ2-7; no definite D call. Per the germline V gene, CDR1 is SGHRS and CDR2 is YFSETQ. V lost 5 bases and J 2 bases, leaving 11 bases between the germline ends. The CDR3 spans 13 residues. The CDR3, as DNA: TGCGCCAGCAGAGGTGGCTCGACCTACGAGCAGTACTTC. Protein sequence: CASRGGSTYEQYF.

The V gene is TRBV7-9, the J gene TRBJ1-6; no reliable D call. This CDR3 comprises 15 residues. The V gene's germline CDR1 is SEHNR and CDR2 FQNEAQ (reference sequence). The V end was cut by 6 bases, the J end by 9 bases, with 18 bases between. This CDR3 is CASSIGVSGISPLHF. CDR3 nucleotide sequence: TGTGCCAGCAGTATTGGTGTTTCGGGAATTTCACCCCTCCACTTT.

In its sample, this clone was seen a few times. This sample includes further DNA sequences coding for the same CDR3. This chain links TRBV7-9 with TRBJ1-4; D gene unclear. The ends were cut back, 0 bases at V and 0 bases at J, with 2 bases in the middle. Germline loops: CDR1 SEHNR, CDR2 FQNEAQ (reference sequence). This CDR3 contains 14 residues. CDR3 sequence: CASSLAATNEKLFF. The CDR3 DNA sequence: TGTGCCAGCAGCTTAGCAGCAACTAATGAAAAACTGTTTTTT.

This clone was detected a few times. The rearrangement uses TRBV6-6 and TRBJ2-6; tentative D call: TRBD2 (5 bases). The CDR3 is made up of 15 amino acids. Germline values: CDR1 MNHNY, CDR2 SVGAGI (reference sequence). Between the trimmed V and J ends, which lost 7 bases and 1 base, there was a span of 11 bases. In DNA, the CDR3 is TGTGCCAGCAAGGACTTGGTGTCTGGGGCCAACGTCCTGACTTTC. It specifies CASKDLVSGANVLTF.

The V gene is TRBV4-3, the J gene TRBJ2-1, with D hard to call. Looked up from germline, CDR1 is LGHNA and CDR2 is YSLEER. Trimming cost V 3 bases and J 7 bases, with 4 bases left between them. The CDR3 length is 11 residues. The CDR3 DNA reads TGCGCCAGCAGCCAGGGGAATGAGCAGTTCTTC. This sequence encodes CASSQGNEQFF.

The chain has TRBV6-6 and TRBJ2-1; D not resolved. The germline V gene has CDR1 MNHNY and CDR2 SVGAGI (reference sequence). Trimming left V 6 bases short and J 8 bases short, with 20 bases between. CDR3 size: 15 residues. The CDR3 reads CASRPRPSANDEQFF. The CDR3 nucleotides are TGTGCCAGCAGGCCCCGTCCGAGCGCGAACGATGAGCAGTTCTTC.

The chain joins TRBV19 to TRBJ2-1; possible D gene TRBD2, 6 bases. V was shortened by 7 bases and J by 5 bases, with 21 bases between the two germline ends. The CDR3 spans 16 residues. Germline CDR1 and CDR2: LNHDA and SQIVND (reference sequence). The CDR3 coding sequence is TGTGCCAGTAAGGGTGGTTTGGGACTCGTAGACAATGAGCAGTTCTTC. As protein: CASKGGLGLVDNEQFF.

This clone was picked up a small number of times. The gene calls are TRBV7-2 and TRBJ2-1; no clear D gene. This CDR3 spans 13 amino acids. Per germline, CDR1 SGHTA and CDR2 FQGNSA. V shed 1 base and J shed 5 bases, with 6 bases lying between them. CDR3 nucleotides: TGTGCCAGCAGCTTAGGGCCTAACAATGAGCAGTTCTTC. This codes for CASSLGPNNEQFF.

The chain uses TRBV5-1 and TRBJ2-5, with D tentatively TRBD1 or TRBD2 (5 bases each). Germline values: CDR1 SGHRS, CDR2 YFSETQ. V was pared by 8 bases and J by 2 bases, with 25 bases between. The CDR3 covers 17 residues. The CDR3: CASRRWDMGDRQETQYF. DNA of the CDR3: TGCGCCAGTCGACGATGGGATATGGGGGACCGACAAGAGACCCAGTACTTC.

The V and J genes are TRBV27 and TRBJ2-4, with 7 positions matching TRBD2. Losses at the gene ends were 0 bases for V and 6 bases for J; bases not matched to a gene: 11. CDR3 length equals 17 residues. CDR1 and CDR2 (germline): MNHEY, SMNVEV (reference sequence). The CDR3 region has the DNA TGTGCCAGCAGTTTATCTCCGGGACTCACGGGGGGAAACATTCAGTACTTC. It is translated as CASSLSPGLTGGNIQYF.

This chain links TRBV27 with TRBJ2-1; the D gene is possibly TRBD1 (6 bases). Between the trimmed V and J ends, which lost 2 bases and 5 bases, there was a span of 13 bases. The CDR3 sequence is 15 residues long. Germline V gene lookup returns CDR1 MNHEY and CDR2 SMNVEV (reference sequence). This CDR3 reads CASSLKGDGHNEQFF. The CDR3 nucleotides are TGTGCCAGCAGTTTAAAGGGGGACGGACACAATGAGCAGTTCTTC.

This clone was observed a handful of times. This chain joins TRBV29-1 and TRBJ1-1; D gene ambiguous. The CDR3 is 13 residues long. In germline, CDR1 is SQVTM, CDR2 ANQGSEA. Trimming took 5 bases from V and 0 from J, leaving 10 bases between them. CDR3 in amino acids: CSVRNGLNTEAFF. The CDR3 DNA sequence: TGCAGCGTTAGGAACGGTCTGAACACTGAAGCTTTCTTT.

This chain links TRBV19 with TRBJ2-6; the D is unclear. Germline V gene data show CDR1 as LNHDA and CDR2 as SQIVND (reference sequence). Trimming cost V 4 bases and J 0 bases, with 13 bases left between them. The CDR3 is 17 residues long. CDR3 coding DNA: TGTGCCAGTAGTAAGGCAGCTTTCAGCTCTGGGGCCAACGTCCTGACTTTC. The encoded protein is CASSKAAFSSGANVLTF.

In regard to this clone: This specimen includes other DNA sequences encoding the same CDR3. The chain couples TRBV30 to TRBJ1-4, with 8 bases identical to TRBD1. The CDR3 loop spans 12 amino acids. V dropped 5 bases and J dropped 7; count of bases not matched to a gene: 3. CDR1 and CDR2 (germline): GTSNPN, SVGIG (reference sequence). CDR3 sequence: CAWGQGGEKLFF. CDR3 in DNA: TGTGCCTGGGGACAGGGCGGTGAAAAACTGTTTTTT.

The chain joins TRBV4-1 to TRBJ1-4; 7 positions agree with TRBD1. This CDR3 contains 16 residues. Germline CDR1 reads MGHRA; CDR2 reads YSYEKL. After removal of 2 bases from V and 4 bases from J, the junction contained 7 bases not matched to a gene. The CDR3 sequence: CASSQPGTAVNEKLFF. Here the CDR3 DNA reads TGCGCCAGCAGCCAACCCGGGACAGCCGTTAATGAAAAACTGTTTTTT.

This clone was observed a handful of times. The rearrangement uses TRBV11-2 and TRBJ2-1; D tentatively fits TRBD1 or TRBD2 (5 bases each). With 5 bases removed from V and 10 bases from J, the gap between germline ends came to 15 bases. This CDR3 region has 13 residues. Germline V gene lookup returns CDR1 SGHAT and CDR2 FQNNGV. Here the CDR3 DNA reads TGTGCCAGCAGCCCATGGGGGAGCTACGAGCAGTTCTTC. It is translated as CASSPWGSYEQFF.

The chain employs TRBV15 and TRBJ2-2, with D maybe TRBD1 (5 bases). The V end was cut by 8 bases, the J end by 1 base, with 14 bases between. The CDR3 is made up of 15 amino acids. The germline V gene has CDR1 LNHNV and CDR2 YYDKDF (reference sequence). The CDR3 DNA reads TGTGCCACCCGCCCAAGGGGCGAGAACACCGGGGAGCTGTTTTTT. Protein sequence: CATRPRGENTGELFF. Together with reference TRBV15 and TRBJ2-2, the CDR3 gives the full variable domain: DAMVIQNPRYQVTQFGKPVTLSCSQTLNHNVMYWYQQKSSQAPKLLFHYYDKDFNNEADTPDNFQSRRPNTSFCFLDIRSPGLGDTAMYLCATRPRGENTGELFFGEGSRLTVL.

The chain uses TRBV19 and TRBJ1-2; 8 bases line up with TRBD1. CDR1 is LNHDA, CDR2 SQIVND, per germline (reference sequence). V lost 6 bases, J lost 6 bases, and 6 bases stayed unmatched. This CDR3 has 13 amino acids. CDR3 in amino acids: CASSRTGNNGYTF. CDR3 DNA sequence: TGTGCCAGTAGCCGGACAGGGAATAATGGCTACACCTTC.

This clone was seen a few times. This chain uses TRBV10-3 with TRBJ1-5, with D perhaps TRBD1 (5 bases). This CDR3 spans 17 amino acids. Trimming removed 3 bases at V and 5 bases at J, with 20 bases between. CDR1 is ENHRY, CDR2 SYGVKD, per germline. The CDR3 sequence: CAISDRIGEVADQPQHF. The CDR3 DNA reads TGTGCCATCAGTGATCGCATAGGGGAGGTCGCGGATCAGCCCCAGCATTTT.

This clone was counted only a few times. V and J are TRBV21-1 and TRBJ1-2. TRBV21-1 is deemed a pseudogene. This CDR3 is 13 amino acids long. For the CDR3, the DNA is TGTGCCAGCAGCAAGGCCTGGGGTTATGGCTACACCTTC. Translation gives CASSKAWGYGYTF.

This clone appeared a few times. This chain connects TRBV15 to TRBJ2-7; 7 positions match TRBD1. This CDR3 has 14 amino acids. Trimming at V came to 1 base and at J to 2 bases, leaving 2 bases not matched to a gene. Germline V gene data show CDR1 as LNHNV and CDR2 as YYDKDF (reference sequence). The CDR3: CATSRGGTAYEQYF. DNA for the CDR3: TGTGCCACCAGCAGAGGTGGGACAGCCTACGAGCAGTACTTC. Full variable domain (outside the CDR3, taken from reference TRBV15 and TRBJ2-7): DAMVIQNPRYQVTQFGKPVTLSCSQTLNHNVMYWYQQKSSQAPKLLFHYYDKDFNNEADTPDNFQSRRPNTSFCFLDIRSPGLGDTAMYLCATSRGGTAYEQYFGPGTRLTVT.

The chain joins TRBV5-4 to TRBJ1-2, with 8 nucleotides matching TRBD1. V shed 4 bases and J 8 bases; nucleotides not matched to a gene: 7. CDR1 and CDR2 (germline): SGHNT, YYREEE (reference sequence). The CDR3 length is 13 residues. The CDR3 region has the DNA TGTGCCAGCAGCGACCGGACAGGGCGAGGCTACACCTTC. Translating gives CASSDRTGRGYTF.

In its sample, this clone was seen a few times. V usage is TRBV29-1 and J usage is TRBJ2-3, with D perhaps TRBD1 (6 bases). Trimming pared 1 base from V and 4 bases from J, leaving 6 bases between. Germline assignment: CDR1 SQVTM and CDR2 ANQGSEA. This CDR3 contains 12 residues. CDR3 DNA: TGCAGCGTTGAAGCAGGGGCAGATACGCAGTATTTT. Amino acid sequence: CSVEAGADTQYF.